Listed below are T cell receptor beta chains from one sample, sequenced in a study of PD-1 blockade in classical Hodgkin lymphoma. Sequencing was performed with immunoSEQ multiplex PCR; in TCRdb, only in-frame clones are kept and a portion is missing. The data show approximately 17,000 clones, approximately 68% seen once. The sample was peripheral blood mononuclear cells (PBMCs), taken before the second cycle of nivolumab. These receptor sequences come from a human donor with classical Hodgkin lymphoma. Both conserved end residues are trimmed from each CDR3. A clone size is listed for some rows: how often the clone was seen (once, few, many), or a class if it is expanded.

j_call clone_size v_call cdr3_aa
TRBJ2-7 . TRBV6-4 ASNLRDRTPKSYEQY
TRBJ1-2 . TRBV27 ASSLNRGRGYT
TRBJ1-6 . TRBV9 ASSVGEGDSDNSPLH
. . TRBV6-1 ASSEDRGADYEQY
TRBJ1-5 . TRBV2 ASSEFPGDQPQH
TRBJ2-7 . TRBV7-3 ASSYGTGAYEQY
TRBJ2-1 . TRBV7-3 ASSSGLAGSSYNEQF
TRBJ2-2 . TRBV20-1 SARGGELF
TRBJ2-1 . TRBV27 ASSILAGGVQF
TRBJ1-1 . TRBV11-3 ASSAGDHTEAF
TRBJ2-7 . TRBV27 ASIKGYEQY
TRBJ2-1 . TRBV4-1 ASSHLEGGTSGYSSYNEQF
TRBJ2-7 few TRBV6-5 ASSFRLAGINEQY
TRBJ2-1 . TRBV25-1 ASSENWASGTYNEQF
TRBJ2-7 few TRBV19 ASSYGVSYEQY
TRBJ2-5 . TRBV5-1 ASSWDSVGEGTQY
TRBJ2-1 . TRBV11-2 ASSLETAYNEQF
TRBJ2-1 few TRBV19 ASSIRQGLNEQF
TRBJ2-7 . TRBV5-1 ASSPDGGSYEQY
TRBJ2-1 . TRBV11-3 ASSLGGGVPDFYNEQF
TRBJ2-7 . TRBV2 ASTRTEEYEQY
TRBJ2-3 . TRBV5-1 ASSSSGSTDTQY
TRBJ2-7 . TRBV28 ASSWDYNYEQY
TRBJ2-3 . TRBV16 ASSPPAEGDTQY
TRBJ1-5 . TRBV5-6 ASTTTGAEQPQH
TRBJ2-4 . TRBV28 ASSLWGNIQY
TRBJ2-7 . TRBV19 ASSIGLAGRQQY
TRBJ1-2 . TRBV10-2 ASSEPWTNYGYT
TRBJ2-3 . TRBV12-5 ASGLETSGIHTQY
TRBJ2-7 . TRBV7-9 ASSPLSRGPLSYEQY
TRBJ2-7 . TRBV6-6 ASTRDRSSYEQY
TRBJ2-3 medium-sized TRBV9 ASSVATAGEPDTQY
TRBJ1-2 . TRBV29-1 SVEDPNRGQIYGYT
TRBJ2-7 few TRBV27 ASSLSRTGAAEQY
TRBJ2-2 . TRBV7-6 ASSLTPNTGELF
TRBJ2-2 . TRBV19 ASSIRGRVPGELF